The TCR beta chain under discussion was sequenced for a study of CD8+ T cells in alopecia areata. Extracted RNA was reverse transcribed, and the resulting cDNA served as sequencing template. Generated by immunoSEQ multiplex PCR, the TCRdb table keeps only in-frame clones and is missing some. This sample has 100,000 to 130,000 clones, with about 60% found just once. This clone has only one observation. Its specificity is unknown. Study findings and constraints: An increase in clonality over normal scalp was evident in lesional scalp, especially alopecia totalis/universalis.

Sequenced sample: NKG2D-low CD8+ T cells sorted from blood. The clonotype comes from a human donor with alopecia areata.

The CDR3: CASSLFGLVGGTGELFF. The CDR3 bases are TGCGCCAGCAGCCTCTTCGGACTAGTCGGGGGCACCGGGGAGCTGTTTTTT. This chain links TRBV4-1 with TRBJ2-2; 7 bases map to TRBD2. The germline CDR1 and CDR2 sequences are MGHRA and YSYEKL. The CDR3 has 17 residues. The V gene end was trimmed by 4 bases and the J gene end by 4 bases; junction bases not matched to a gene: 12.